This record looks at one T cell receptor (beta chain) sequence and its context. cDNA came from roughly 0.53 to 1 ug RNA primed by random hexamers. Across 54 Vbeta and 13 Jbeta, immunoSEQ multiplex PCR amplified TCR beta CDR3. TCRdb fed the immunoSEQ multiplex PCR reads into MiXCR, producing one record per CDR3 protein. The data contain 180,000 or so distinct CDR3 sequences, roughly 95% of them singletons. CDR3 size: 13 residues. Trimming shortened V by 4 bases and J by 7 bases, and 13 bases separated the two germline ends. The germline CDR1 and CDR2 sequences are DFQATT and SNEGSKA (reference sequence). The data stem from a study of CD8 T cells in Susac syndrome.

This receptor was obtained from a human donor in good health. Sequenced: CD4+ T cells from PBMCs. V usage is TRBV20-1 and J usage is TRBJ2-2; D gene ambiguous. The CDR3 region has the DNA TGCAGTGCTACCCGACCGGATGGCGGGGAGCTGTTTTTT. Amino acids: CSATRPDGGELFF.